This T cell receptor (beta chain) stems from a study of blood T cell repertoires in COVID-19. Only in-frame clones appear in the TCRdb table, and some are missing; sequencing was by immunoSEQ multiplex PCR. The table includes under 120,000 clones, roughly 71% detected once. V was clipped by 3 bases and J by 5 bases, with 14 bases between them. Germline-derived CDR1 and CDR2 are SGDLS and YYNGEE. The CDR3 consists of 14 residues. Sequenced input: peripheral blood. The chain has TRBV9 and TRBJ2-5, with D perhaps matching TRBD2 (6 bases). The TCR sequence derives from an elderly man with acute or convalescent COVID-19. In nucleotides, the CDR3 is TGTGCCAGCAGCGGAGGAGGGCCAGGGGAGACCCAGTACTTC. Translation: CASSGGGPGETQYF.